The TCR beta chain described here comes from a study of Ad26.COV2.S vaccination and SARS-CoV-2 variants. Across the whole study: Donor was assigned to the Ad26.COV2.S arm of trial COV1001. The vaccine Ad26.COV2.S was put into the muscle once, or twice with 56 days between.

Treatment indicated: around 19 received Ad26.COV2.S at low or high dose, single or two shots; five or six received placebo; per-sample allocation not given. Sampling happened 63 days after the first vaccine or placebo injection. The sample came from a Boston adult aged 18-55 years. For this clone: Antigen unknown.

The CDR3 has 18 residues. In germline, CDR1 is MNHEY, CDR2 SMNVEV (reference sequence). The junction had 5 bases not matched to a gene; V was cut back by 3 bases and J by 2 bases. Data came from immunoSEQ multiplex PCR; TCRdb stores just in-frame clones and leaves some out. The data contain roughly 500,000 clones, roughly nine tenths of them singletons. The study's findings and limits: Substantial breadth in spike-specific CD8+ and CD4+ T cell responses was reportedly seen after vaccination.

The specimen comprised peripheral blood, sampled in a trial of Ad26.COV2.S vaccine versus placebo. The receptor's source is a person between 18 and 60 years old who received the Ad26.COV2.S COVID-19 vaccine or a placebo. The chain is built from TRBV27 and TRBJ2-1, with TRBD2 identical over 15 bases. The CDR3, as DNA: TGTGCCAGCAGTTTGGGACTAGCGGGGGGTCGGGCCTACAATGAGCAGTTCTTC. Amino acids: CASSLGLAGGRAYNEQFF.